This T cell receptor beta chain was captured by sequencing in a study of cytomegalovirus exposure and HLA in healthy donors. A few counts support this clone. Its cognate antigen is unknown. Regarding the study as a whole: V- and J-gene trimming of TCR beta was linked (in a later analysis) to a missense DCLRE1C variant. Sequence variants that were highly shared formed a cluster that was likely a sequencing artifact. Using the classifier, cytomegalovirus status was reportedly diagnosed with high specificity and sensitivity.

This PCR relied on a set of 60 Vbeta primers and 13 Jbeta primers. Repertoires were generated with immunoSEQ multiplex PCR, while TCRdb's copy carries only in-frame clones and drops some. The data hold 100,000 to 130,000 clones, with less than 80% observed a single time. This receptor was identified in a man aged 25 to 40 in good health and CMV-seronegative. Sequenced: PBMCs.

CDR3 nucleotides: TGTGCCAGCAGTACCCCGGCCTACGAGCAGTACTTC. Translating gives CASSTPAYEQYF. The chain joins TRBV6-5 to TRBJ2-7; no clear D. Germline V gives CDR1 MNHEY, CDR2 SVGAGI. Trimming cost V 5 bases and J 2 bases, with 7 bases left between them. The CDR3 has 12 amino acids.